These 30 T cell receptor beta chains came from one sample sequenced in a study of T cells after yellow fever vaccination (dated by TCRdb to the late 2010s). Taken with the paper, the label for treatment or condition translates to: live attenuated yellow fever vaccine strain. Library method: 5' RACE. Sequencing took place on an Illumina HiSeq 2500. TCRdb cleaned the public reads at Q25 with fastp, built clones with MiXCR and kept in-frame beta chains. Every distinct CDR3 protein forms one entry, paired with its most common genes and DNA. This sample holds 100,000 to 150,000 distinct CDR3 sequences; approximately 7% were observed only once. Roughly 2.6% of the sample lies in the top ten. The sequences come from CD4+ T cells sorted from PBMCs, collected approximately 11 days after the first yellow fever vaccination. The origin of the receptors is a man between 18 and 35 years old who received the YFV17D yellow fever vaccine.

This clonotype was seen a few times. The chain combines TRBV7-3 with TRBJ2-3, with 7 nucleotides matching TRBD1. The V segment lost 5 bases and the J segment 8 bases; nucleotides outside the gene matches: 10. The CDR3 runs 14 residues. CDR1 and CDR2 from the germline V gene are SGHTA and FQGTGA. The CDR3 DNA follows: TGTGCCAGCAGCCCGGGACAGCTCGGGCGTACGCAGTATTTT. Translated: CASSPGQLGRTQYF.

This clonotype was seen at least ten times. V and J are TRBV3-1 and TRBJ2-7, with D possibly called TRBD1 or TRBD2 (5 bases each). Germline CDR1 LGHDT, CDR2 YNNKEL (reference sequence). The CDR3 length is 13 residues. V was pared by 4 bases and J by 13 bases, with 20 bases between. The CDR3 loop reads CASSPRGASPTYF. CDR3 DNA sequence: TGTGCCAGCAGCCCCCGAGGGGCTAGCCCTACTTACTTC.

This clonotype was counted a few times. This chain connects TRBV18 to TRBJ2-1, with TRBD2 matching over 12 bases. V was pared by 6 bases and J by 9 bases, with 6 bases of the junction left unmatched. CDR1 KGHSH and CDR2 LQKENI come from the germline V gene. This CDR3 has 14 residues. The DNA for the CDR3 is TGTGCCAGCTCCCCCGGGACTAGCGGGCTTGAGCAGTTCTTC. It specifies CASSPGTSGLEQFF.

This clonotype was counted a few times. V is TRBV5-1 and J is TRBJ2-1; 7 nucleotides line up with TRBD1. V gave up 7 bases and J gave up 5 bases; unmatched junction bases: 6. CDR3 length: 13 amino acids. CDR1 and CDR2 from the germline V gene are SGHRS and YFSETQ. The CDR3 coding sequence is TGCGCCAGCCAAACGACAGGGAACAATGAGCAGTTCTTC. Translating gives CASQTTGNNEQFF.

In this sample, this clonotype turned up many times. V and J are TRBV28 and TRBJ2-7; 9 bases map to TRBD1. J lost 6 bases, V lost 8 bases, and 11 bases had no gene match. From germline, CDR1 is MDHEN and CDR2 SYDVKM. This CDR3 comprises 14 residues. CDR3 bases: TGTGCCAGCGCGACCGGGACAGGGAGGATCGAGCAGTACGTC. Its protein is CASATGTGRIEQYV.

This clonotype was found many times. The DNA for the CDR3 is TGTGCCAGCAGCGGGGGTCTCCACAATGAGCAGTTCTTC. Translating it yields CASSGGLHNEQFF. The gene calls are TRBV7-2 and TRBJ2-1, with D tentatively TRBD1 or TRBD2 (5 bases each). Germline V gives CDR1 SGHTA, CDR2 FQGNSA. V was trimmed by 5 bases and J by 5 bases, leaving 10 bases between them. The CDR3 spans 13 residues.

This clonotype was counted ten times or more. The CDR3 sequence is CASSFEHPSQETQYF. The CDR3 DNA follows: TGTGCCAGCAGCTTCGAGCACCCGTCCCAAGAGACCCAGTACTTC. V usage is TRBV5-5 and J usage is TRBJ2-5; D is uncertain. The CDR3 runs to 15 residues. The ends were cut back, 2 bases at V and 1 base at J, with 12 bases in the middle. CDR1 and CDR2 from the germline V gene are SGHKS and YYEKEE (reference sequence).

Many counts were recorded for this clonotype. The chain is built from TRBV7-2 and TRBJ2-5; possibly TRBD1 or TRBD2 for D (5 bases each). In germline, CDR1 is SGHTA, CDR2 FQGNSA. V dropped 4 bases and J dropped 6 bases, with 15 bases sitting between them. The CDR3 is 14 amino acids. This CDR3 is CASSSIPGTQTQYF. The CDR3 DNA reads TGTGCCAGCAGCTCTATCCCAGGGACCCAGACCCAGTACTTC. Full variable domain (rest looked up from reference TRBV7-2 and TRBJ2-5): GAGVSQSPSNKVTEKGKDVELRCDPISGHTALYWYRQSLGQGLEFLIYFQGNSAPDKSGLPSDRFSAERTGGSVSTLTIQRTQQEDSAVYLCASSSIPGTQTQYFGPGTRLLVL.

Concerning this clonotype: A much larger clone is a single base away; this may be a read error. The CDR3 loop is CASSLLTSQETQYF. The CDR3 DNA follows: TGTGCCAGCTCACTATTGACTTCGCAAGAGACCCAGTACTTC. V usage is TRBV18 and J usage is TRBJ2-5; no clear D gene. Per germline, CDR1 KGHSH and CDR2 LQKENI. Trimming left V 4 bases short and J 2 bases short, with 11 bases between. CDR3 length equals 14 residues.

This clonotype was seen ten or more times. The chain is built from TRBV20-1 and TRBJ2-3, with D possibly being TRBD1 or TRBD2 (6 bases each). V lost 6 bases and J 6 bases, leaving 22 bases between the germline ends. CDR1 DFQATT and CDR2 SNEGSKA come from the germline V gene (reference sequence). CDR3 length: 15 amino acids. This chain's CDR3 is CSAIEARGAGDTQYF. The CDR3 nucleotides are TGCAGTGCCATAGAGGCTAGGGGGGCGGGTGATACGCAGTATTTT.

This clonotype was observed at least ten times. This chain joins TRBV12-3 or TRBV12-4 and TRBJ2-1; TRBD2 aligns across 8 bases. This CDR3 has 14 residues. With 7 bases clipped from V and 5 bases from J, the junction kept 7 bases outside the gene matches. The CDR3 loop reads CASTRGGGNNEQFF. For the CDR3, the DNA is TGTGCCAGCACCCGGGGCGGGGGGAACAATGAGCAGTTCTTC.

This clonotype was counted only a few times. The gene calls are TRBV7-3 and TRBJ1-6; D is undetermined. This CDR3 is 18 amino acids long. With 6 bases removed from V and 0 bases from J, the gap between germline ends came to 18 bases. Germline V gene data show CDR1 as SGHTA and CDR2 as FQGTGA. The CDR3 loop reads CASRKPVTGGSYNSPLHF. CDR3 in DNA: TGTGCCAGCAGAAAACCAGTAACCGGCGGCTCCTATAATTCACCCCTCCACTTT.

The chain couples TRBV5-4 to TRBJ2-1; 8 positions match TRBD2. The V segment lost 0 bases and the J segment 7 bases; nucleotides outside the gene matches: 6. The germline CDR1 and CDR2 sequences are SGHNT and YYREEE (reference sequence). The CDR3 has 15 amino acids. CDR3 sequence: CASSLAGGGPNEQFF. The DNA of the CDR3 is TGTGCCAGCAGCTTGGCCGGGGGGGGGCCTAATGAGCAGTTCTTC.

This clonotype was counted at least ten times. The chain combines TRBV7-2 with TRBJ2-2, with D uncertain. The V end was cut by 1 base, the J end by 0 bases, with 3 bases between. Germline lookup yields CDR1 SGHTA and CDR2 FQGNSA. This CDR3 comprises 14 residues. CDR3 residues: CASSLGANTGELFF. The CDR3 DNA sequence: TGTGCCAGCAGCTTAGGGGCGAACACCGGGGAGCTGTTTTTT.

In this sample, this clonotype turned up many times. The chain combines TRBV7-2 with TRBJ2-3; 11 nucleotides line up with TRBD2. V trimming: 7 bases; J trimming: 5 bases; junction bases outside the gene matches: 8. Per germline, CDR1 SGHTA and CDR2 FQGNSA. This CDR3 contains 15 residues. CDR3 sequence reads: CASTPTSGGRDTQYF. CDR3 coding DNA: TGTGCCAGCACCCCTACTAGCGGGGGAAGAGATACGCAGTATTTT.

This chain connects TRBV6-2 or TRBV6-3 to TRBJ2-3, with unresolved D. V was trimmed by 2 bases and J by 3 bases, leaving 3 bases between them. In germline, CDR1 is MNHEY, CDR2 SVGEGT. The CDR3 runs to 12 residues. The CDR3 sequence is CASSYPTDTQYF. CDR3 DNA: TGTGCCAGCAGTTACCCGACAGATACGCAGTATTTT.

This clonotype occurred many times. V usage is TRBV12-3 or TRBV12-4 and J usage is TRBJ1-1, with D maybe TRBD1 (5 bases). Trimming cost V 10 bases and J 7 bases, with 13 bases left between them. This CDR3 spans 11 amino acids. The CDR3 DNA is TGTGCCACCCAAACAGGAATTGAAGCTTTCTTT. It translates to CATQTGIEAFF.

V is TRBV20-1 and J is TRBJ2-4, with a possible D match to TRBD1 (7 bases). V lost 3 bases and J lost 11, with 11 bases in between. From germline, CDR1 is DFQATT and CDR2 SNEGSKA (reference sequence). The length of the CDR3 is 11 residues. CDR3 protein: CSASAGGFQYF. CDR3 DNA sequence: TGCAGTGCTAGTGCAGGGGGGTTTCAGTACTTC.

This clonotype was detected many times. J is TRBJ1-1 and V is TRBV20-1, with TRBD1 identical over 7 bases. The V segment lost 0 bases and the J segment 5 bases; nucleotides outside the gene matches: 9. From germline, CDR1 is DFQATT and CDR2 SNEGSKA (reference sequence). The CDR3 loop spans 15 amino acids. CDR3 residues: CSARDRRGGVTEAFF. The CDR3 region has the DNA TGCAGTGCTAGAGATCGCAGAGGGGGCGTAACTGAAGCTTTCTTT.

This clonotype occurred many times. The rearrangement joins TRBV5-1 to TRBJ2-7; TRBD2 agrees at 8 bases. Germline V gene lookup returns CDR1 SGHRS and CDR2 YFSETQ. The CDR3 has 14 residues. Unmatched junction bases numbered 6, after V lost 4 bases and J lost 3 bases. CDR3 sequence reads: CASSHGGVNYEQYF. For the CDR3, the DNA is TGCGCCAGCAGCCACGGGGGGGTTAACTACGAGCAGTACTTC.

This clonotype has at least ten counts. The chain joins TRBV12-3 or TRBV12-4 to TRBJ1-6; possibly TRBD1 for D (5 bases). Trimming removed 3 bases from V and 6 bases from J, with 15 bases in between. The CDR3 is 16 amino acids. DNA of the CDR3: TGTGCCAGCAGTTTGGCCCCGGGGGGTTCTAATTCACCCCTCCACTTT. As protein: CASSLAPGGSNSPLHF.

About this clonotype: A much more abundant neighbour one base away suggests this may be a read error. V and J are TRBV7-2 and TRBJ2-1; perhaps TRBD2 as D (6 bases). From germline, CDR1 is SGHTA and CDR2 FQGNSA. The CDR3 runs 15 residues. V was cut by 4 bases and J by 8 bases, with 18 bases left in between. CDR3: CASSSQGGCGDEQFF. The CDR3 nucleotides are TGTGCCAGCAGCTCCCAAGGTGGGTGCGGGGATGAGCAGTTCTTC.

This clonotype was recorded at least ten times. V and J are TRBV20-1 and TRBJ2-3; D is perhaps TRBD2 (6 bases). CDR1 is DFQATT and CDR2 is SNEGSKA in the germline V gene (reference sequence). V was clipped by 6 bases and J by 1 base, with 11 bases between them. The CDR3 sequence is 13 residues long. The CDR3, as DNA: TGCAGTGCCAAGGGACTTGGCACAGATACGCAGTATTTT. Protein product: CSAKGLGTDTQYF.

In its sample, this clonotype was seen a few times. This chain links TRBV6-1 with TRBJ1-6, with D hard to call. The CDR3 consists of 16 residues. Trimming cost V 7 bases and J 3 bases, with 16 bases left between them. CDR1 and CDR2 (germline): MNHNS, SASEGT. CDR3 residues: CASIEDGRNYNSPLHF. In nucleotides, the CDR3 is TGTGCCAGCATCGAGGATGGCAGAAACTATAATTCACCCCTCCACTTT.

This chain connects TRBV7-2 to TRBJ2-2; 8 nucleotides align to TRBD1. V was clipped by 5 bases and J by 4 bases; unmatched bases: 6. The CDR3 totals 15 residues. In germline, CDR1 is SGHTA, CDR2 FQGNSA. The CDR3 sequence: CASSPARGRTGELFF. The CDR3, as DNA: TGTGCCAGCAGCCCAGCCAGGGGGCGCACCGGGGAGCTGTTTTTT.

The sample holds many counts of this clonotype. The CDR3 DNA follows: TGTGCCAGCAGCTGGGGACTAGCGGGGGGCACCATGGAGACCCAGTACTTC. Its protein product is CASSWGLAGGTMETQYF. J is TRBJ2-5 and V is TRBV5-6; 15 bases match TRBD2. CDR1 SGHDT and CDR2 YYEEEE come from the germline V gene. The V gene end was trimmed by 3 bases and the J gene end by 5 bases; junction bases not matched to a gene: 8. CDR3 length: 17 residues.

The table lists this clonotype with many counts. This CDR3 is CASSARTSGGGANEQFF. The CDR3 DNA reads as TGTGCCAGCAGTGCCCGGACTAGCGGGGGAGGGGCCAATGAGCAGTTCTTC. This chain joins TRBV2 and TRBJ2-1; TRBD2 agrees at 13 bases. Trimming at V came to 4 bases and at J to 6 bases, leaving 9 bases not matched to a gene. CDR3 length: 17 amino acids. Germline V gene lookup returns CDR1 SNHLY and CDR2 FYNNEI.

A word on this clonotype: Compared with germline, one end of the junction differs, possibly owing to a read error. The V gene is TRBV6-5, the J gene TRBJ1-5; D gene uncertain. The CDR3 spans 13 residues. Germline V gives CDR1 MNHEY, CDR2 SVGAGI. CDR3 residues: CSSSYGSNQPQHF. As DNA, the CDR3 is TGTTCCAGCAGTTACGGCAGCAATCAGCCCCAGCATTTT.

This clonotype was observed at least ten times. The V gene is TRBV28, the J gene TRBJ1-5; D ambiguous. CDR1 is MDHEN, CDR2 SYDVKM, per germline. The ends were cut back, 6 bases at V and 5 bases at J, with 17 bases in the middle. CDR3 size: 15 residues. CDR3 in DNA: TGTGCCAGCAGCCCCGGGTTTGGAGCCCATCAGCCCCAGCATTTT. This sequence encodes CASSPGFGAHQPQHF.

This clonotype was seen repeatedly, ten times or more. The chain combines TRBV5-1 with TRBJ2-1; 7 nucleotides line up with TRBD1. CDR1 is SGHRS, CDR2 YFSETQ, per germline. The ends lost 4 bases at V and 6 bases at J; junction bases unmatched: 10. The CDR3 consists of 15 residues. Here the CDR3 reads CASSRTGVGSNEQFF. In nucleotides, the CDR3 is TGCGCCAGCAGCAGAACAGGGGTCGGCTCCAATGAGCAGTTCTTC.